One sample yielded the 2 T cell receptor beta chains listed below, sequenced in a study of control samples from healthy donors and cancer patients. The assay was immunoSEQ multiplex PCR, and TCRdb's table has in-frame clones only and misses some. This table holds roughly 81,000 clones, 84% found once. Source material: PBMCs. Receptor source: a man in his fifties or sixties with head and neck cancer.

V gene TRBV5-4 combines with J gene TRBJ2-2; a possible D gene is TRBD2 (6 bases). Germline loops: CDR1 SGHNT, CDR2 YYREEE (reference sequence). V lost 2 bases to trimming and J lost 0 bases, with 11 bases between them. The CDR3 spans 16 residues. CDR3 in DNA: TGTGCCAGCAGCTTTCTAAAGCGGGCGAACACCGGGGAGCTGTTTTTT. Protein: CASSFLKRANTGELFF.

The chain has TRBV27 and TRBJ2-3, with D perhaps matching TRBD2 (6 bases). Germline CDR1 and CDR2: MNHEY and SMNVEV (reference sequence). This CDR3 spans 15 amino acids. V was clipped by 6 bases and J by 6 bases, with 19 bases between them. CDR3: CASRPGGLSWDTQYF. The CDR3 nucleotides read TGTGCCAGCAGGCCTGGAGGGTTATCGTGGGATACGCAGTATTTT.